This T cell receptor beta chain was sequenced for a study of blood T cell repertoires in COVID-19. For the study at large: T cells, B-cell-depleted T cells, or PBMCs provided the cDNA or gDNA that served as material.

Using immunoSEQ multiplex PCR, the repertoire was profiled, and TCRdb retains in-frame clones only, with some absent. The repertoire holds 150,000 to 200,000 clones, around 79% seen once, with 13% in the top ten. With 0 bases clipped from V and 5 bases from J, the junction kept 11 bases outside the gene matches. The CDR3 totals 18 residues. CDR1 SGHDN and CDR2 FVKESK come from the germline V gene. The chain recombines TRBV14 with TRBJ2-1; 9 bases align to TRBD2. The sample consisted of peripheral blood. This TCR was recovered from a man aged 50 or older who had recovered from COVID-19. CDR3 protein: CASSQDFFYRGRDNEQFF. In DNA form, the CDR3 reads TGTGCCAGCAGCCAAGATTTCTTTTACCGCGGGAGGGACAATGAGCAGTTCTTC. Looking up the rest from reference TRBV14 and TRBJ2-1 gives the full variable domain: EAGVTQFPSHSVIEKGQTVTLRCDPISGHDNLYWYRRVMGKEIKFLLHFVKESKQDESGMPNNRFLAERTGGTYSTLKVQPAELEDSGVYFCASSQDFFYRGRDNEQFFGPGTRLTVL.